This TCR beta chain was identified during a study of CD8 T cells in Susac syndrome. With random hexamers, roughly 0.5 to 1 ug RNA was reverse transcribed. In TCRdb, the immunoSEQ multiplex PCR reads were re-called with MiXCR into one record per CDR3 protein. The profile shows roughly 80,000 distinct CDR3 sequences, approximately 94% of them singletons. Sequencing targeted TCR beta in blood CD8+ and CD4+ T cells. Healthy donors were controls matched for age and sex. The sequence was collected from a human donor in good health. The sample comprised CD8+ T cells from PBMCs.

CDR3 sequence: CASSSGASYEQYV. In nucleotides, the CDR3 is TGTGCCAGCAGCTCCGGGGCCTCCTACGAGCAGTACGTC. This chain uses TRBV7-9 with TRBJ2-7, with D tentatively TRBD1 or TRBD2 (5 bases each). Trimming shortened V by 4 bases and J by 0 bases, and 7 bases separated the two germline ends. CDR3 length: 13 amino acids. CDR1 is SEHNR and CDR2 is FQNEAQ in the germline V gene (reference sequence).